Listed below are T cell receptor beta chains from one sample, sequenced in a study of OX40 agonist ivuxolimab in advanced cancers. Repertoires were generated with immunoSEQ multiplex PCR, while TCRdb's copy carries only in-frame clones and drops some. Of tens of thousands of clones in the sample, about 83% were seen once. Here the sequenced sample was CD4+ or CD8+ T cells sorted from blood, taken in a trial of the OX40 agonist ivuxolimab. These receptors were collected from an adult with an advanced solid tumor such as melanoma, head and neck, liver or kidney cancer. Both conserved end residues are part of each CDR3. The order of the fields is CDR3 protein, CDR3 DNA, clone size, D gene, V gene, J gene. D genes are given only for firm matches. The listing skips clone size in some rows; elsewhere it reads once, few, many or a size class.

CDR3aa: CASSAILGVDAGELFF; CDR3nt: TGTGCCAGCAGCGCCATCCTGGGCGTCGACGCCGGGGAGCTGTTTTTT; abundance: few; d_gene: NA; v_gene: TRBV11-3; j_gene: TRBJ2-2
CDR3aa: CASSFGDSREATGELFF; CDR3nt: TGTGCCAGCAGCTTTGGGGACTCCAGGGAGGCCACCGGGGAGCTGTTTTTT; abundance: NA; d_gene: NA; v_gene: TRBV7-2; j_gene: TRBJ2-2
CDR3aa: CAWSGRAEKLFF; CDR3nt: TGTGCCTGGAGTGGCCGGGCTGAAAAACTGTTTTTT; abundance: NA; d_gene: NA; v_gene: TRBV30; j_gene: TRBJ1-4
CDR3aa: CASRGTGSSSYEQYF; CDR3nt: TGTGCCAGCAGGGGGACAGGGTCAAGCTCCTACGAGCAGTACTTC; abundance: NA; d_gene: TRBD1; v_gene: TRBV2; j_gene: TRBJ2-7
CDR3aa: CASSPEGTSGGNEQFF; CDR3nt: TGTGCCAGCAGCCCAGAGGGGACTAGCGGGGGAAATGAGCAGTTCTTC; abundance: few; d_gene: TRBD2; v_gene: TRBV7-2; j_gene: TRBJ2-1
CDR3aa: CASSPRMGDTIYF; CDR3nt: TGTGCCAGCTCACCAAGGATGGGGGACACCATATATTTT; abundance: few; d_gene: NA; v_gene: TRBV18; j_gene: TRBJ1-3
CDR3aa: CASSSGQGTYGYTF; CDR3nt: TGTGCCAGCAGCTCCGGACAGGGAACCTATGGCTACACCTTC; abundance: NA; d_gene: TRBD1; v_gene: TRBV11-2; j_gene: TRBJ1-2
CDR3aa: CASSPQGVGNQPQHF; CDR3nt: TGTGCCAGCAGCCCCCAGGGGGTTGGCAATCAGCCCCAGCATTTT; abundance: NA; d_gene: TRBD1; v_gene: TRBV28; j_gene: TRBJ1-5
CDR3aa: CAWSVGREGKQYF; CDR3nt: TGTGCCTGGAGTGTAGGGCGGGAGGGCAAGCAGTACTTC; abundance: NA; d_gene: TRBD2; v_gene: TRBV30; j_gene: TRBJ2-7
CDR3aa: CASITGTMEAGELFF; CDR3nt: TGCGCCAGCATCACCGGGACTATGGAAGCCGGGGAGCTGTTTTTT; abundance: NA; d_gene: TRBD2; v_gene: TRBV5-1; j_gene: TRBJ2-2